The 10 T cell receptor beta chains presented below share a single source sample, sequenced in a study of vaccination and CD4 T cells after COVID-19. The Oncomine TCR Beta short-read assay was what sequenced the DNA obtained from cultured CD4+ T cells. MiXCR was run by TCRdb on the PCR reads, yielding one entry per CDR3 protein. The sample records approximately 24,000 distinct CDR3 sequences, about 40% being singletons. Their antigen targets remain unknown. The time point here: late sampling 161 to 241 days after vaccination in three convalescent patients. Noted treatment: approximately 11-day PBMC culture with coronavirus spike peptide pools or control peptides (ViraFEST assay). The input for sequencing was CD4+ T cells from blood, cultured in vitro, taken about 7 months after SARS-CoV-2 vaccination. The receptors come from a human donor who had recovered from COVID-19.

The J gene is TRBJ1-2, the V gene TRBV5-1; D gene uncertain. Germline V gene lookup returns CDR1 SGHRS and CDR2 YFSETQ. The CDR3 contains 15 residues. Trimming took 0 bases from V and 1 from J, leaving 10 bases between them. CDR3 in amino acids: CASSLVLGNNYGYTF. DNA for the CDR3: TGCGCCAGCAGCTTGGTGCTCGGGAATAACTATGGCTACACCTTC.

The chain recombines TRBV2 with TRBJ1-1; D is undetermined. Trimming left V 6 bases short and J 2 bases short, with 10 bases between. The CDR3 has 13 residues. CDR1 and CDR2 from the germline V gene are SNHLY and FYNNEI. As DNA, the CDR3 is TGTGCCAGCAGGGGCCTCGTAAACACTGAAGCTTTCTTT. It specifies CASRGLVNTEAFF.

The J gene is TRBJ2-2, the V gene TRBV19; D gene uncertain. V dropped 9 bases and J dropped 4 bases, with 12 bases sitting between them. Germline CDR1 reads LNHDA; CDR2 reads SQIVND (reference sequence). The CDR3 consists of 13 residues. CDR3 bases: TGTGCCAGCCGACAAAAGGGCACCGGGGAGCTGTTTTTT. This sequence encodes CASRQKGTGELFF.

This clonotype showed up just a few times. V and J are TRBV7-3 and TRBJ2-3; 8 nucleotides agree with TRBD1. The CDR3 spans 14 residues. Germline CDR1 SGHTA, CDR2 FQGTGA. V was pared by 5 bases and J by 4 bases, with 5 bases of the junction left unmatched. The CDR3 reads CASSRTGFPDTQYF. The CDR3 nucleotides are TGTGCCAGCAGCCGGACAGGGTTCCCAGATACGCAGTATTTT.

This chain's CDR3 is CASSESGINYGYTF. The CDR3 nucleotides are TGTGCCAGCAGTGAATCGGGGATTAACTATGGCTACACCTTC. J is TRBJ1-2 and V is TRBV25-1; D gene uncertain. V was trimmed by 1 base and J by 1 base, leaving 7 bases between them. CDR3 length equals 14 residues. Germline-derived CDR1 and CDR2 are MGHDK and SYGVNS.

This chain uses TRBV6-2 or TRBV6-3 with TRBJ1-5; D unclear. The CDR3 length is 16 residues. The V end lost 4 bases, the J end lost 3 bases, and 16 bases lay between the germline ends. From germline, CDR1 is MNHEY and CDR2 SVGEGT. The CDR3 spells CASSSPGGGINQPQHF. In DNA form, the CDR3 reads TGTGCCAGCAGTTCCCCAGGCGGAGGGATCAATCAGCCCCAGCATTTT.

V usage is TRBV7-2 and J usage is TRBJ2-2, with 9 bases lining up with TRBD2. Trimming took 4 bases from V and 5 from J; bases not matched to a gene: 2. The CDR3 is 14 amino acids. Germline assignment: CDR1 SGHTA and CDR2 FQGNSA. CDR3 nucleotides: TGTGCCAGCAGCTACGGACTAGCGACCGGGGAGCTGTTTTTT. This gives the protein CASSYGLATGELFF. Full variable domain (outside the CDR3, taken from reference TRBV7-2 and TRBJ2-2): GAGVSQSPSNKVTEKGKDVELRCDPISGHTALYWYRQSLGQGLEFLIYFQGNSAPDKSGLPSDRFSAERTGGSVSTLTIQRTQQEDSAVYLCASSYGLATGELFFGEGSRLTVL.

The chain joins TRBV20-1 to TRBJ2-1; TRBD2 agrees at 7 bases. The trim removed 2 bases at V and 1 base at J, leaving 2 bases unmatched. Per the germline V gene, CDR1 is DFQATT and CDR2 is SNEGSKA (reference sequence). The CDR3 spans 14 residues. The CDR3 DNA reads as TGCAGTGCTAGATTCGGGGGGTCCTACAATGAGCAGTTCTTC. It is translated as CSARFGGSYNEQFF.

The chain is built from TRBV28 and TRBJ2-7, with 7 bases aligning to TRBD1. The CDR3 is made up of 20 amino acids. Trimming at V came to 5 bases and at J to 0 bases, leaving 22 bases not matched to a gene. Per the germline V gene, CDR1 is MDHEN and CDR2 is SYDVKM. CDR3 sequence reads: CASSQPSGTAFAGSSYEQYF. The CDR3 DNA reads as TGTGCCAGCAGTCAACCTTCGGGGACAGCTTTTGCCGGCAGCTCCTACGAGCAGTACTTC.

The chain is built from TRBV6-1 and TRBJ1-2; D uncertain. Looked up from germline, CDR1 is MNHNS and CDR2 is SASEGT. V was pared by 5 bases and J by 0 bases, with 16 bases between. The CDR3 contains 16 residues. This chain's CDR3 is CASSPFRTNSNYGYTF. The CDR3 bases are TGTGCCAGCAGTCCCTTCCGCACAAACTCTAACTATGGCTACACCTTC.